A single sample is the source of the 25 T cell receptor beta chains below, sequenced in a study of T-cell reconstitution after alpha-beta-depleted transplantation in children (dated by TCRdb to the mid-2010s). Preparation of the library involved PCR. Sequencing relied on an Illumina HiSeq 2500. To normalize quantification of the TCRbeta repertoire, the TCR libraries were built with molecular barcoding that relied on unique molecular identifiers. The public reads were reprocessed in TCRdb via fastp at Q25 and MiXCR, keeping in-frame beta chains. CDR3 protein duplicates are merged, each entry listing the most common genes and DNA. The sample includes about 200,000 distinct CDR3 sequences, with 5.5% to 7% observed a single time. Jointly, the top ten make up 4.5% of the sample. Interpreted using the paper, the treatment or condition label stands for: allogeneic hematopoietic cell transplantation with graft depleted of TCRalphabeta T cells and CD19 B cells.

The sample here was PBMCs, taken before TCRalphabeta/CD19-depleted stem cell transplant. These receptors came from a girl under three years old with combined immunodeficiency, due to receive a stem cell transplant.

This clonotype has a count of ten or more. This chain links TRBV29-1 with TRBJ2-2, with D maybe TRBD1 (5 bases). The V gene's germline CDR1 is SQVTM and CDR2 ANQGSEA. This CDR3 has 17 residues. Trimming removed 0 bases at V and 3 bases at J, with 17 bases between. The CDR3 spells CSVEDLHWGADTGELFF. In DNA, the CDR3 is TGCAGCGTTGAAGATCTCCATTGGGGCGCAGACACCGGGGAGCTGTTTTTT.

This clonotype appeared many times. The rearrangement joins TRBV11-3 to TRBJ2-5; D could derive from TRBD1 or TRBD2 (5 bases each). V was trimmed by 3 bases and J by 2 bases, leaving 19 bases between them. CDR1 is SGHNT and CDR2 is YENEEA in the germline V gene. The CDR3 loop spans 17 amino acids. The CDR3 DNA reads TGTGCCAGCAGCTTCGGACTCGGGACGGCGGAACAAGAGACCCAGTACTTC. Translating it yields CASSFGLGTAEQETQYF.

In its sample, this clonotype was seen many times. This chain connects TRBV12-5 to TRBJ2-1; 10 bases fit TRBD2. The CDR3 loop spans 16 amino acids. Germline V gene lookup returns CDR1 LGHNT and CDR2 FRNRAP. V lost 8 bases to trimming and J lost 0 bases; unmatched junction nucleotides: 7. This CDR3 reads CASSGGELSSYNEQFF. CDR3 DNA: TGTGCTAGTAGCGGGGGGGAACTCAGCTCCTACAATGAGCAGTTCTTC. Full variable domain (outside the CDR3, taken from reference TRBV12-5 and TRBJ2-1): DARVTQTPRHKVTEMGQEVTMRCQPILGHNTVFWYRQTMMQGLELLAYFRNRAPLDDSGMPKDRFSAEMPDATLATLKIQPSEPRDSAVYFCASSGGELSSYNEQFFGPGTRLTVL.

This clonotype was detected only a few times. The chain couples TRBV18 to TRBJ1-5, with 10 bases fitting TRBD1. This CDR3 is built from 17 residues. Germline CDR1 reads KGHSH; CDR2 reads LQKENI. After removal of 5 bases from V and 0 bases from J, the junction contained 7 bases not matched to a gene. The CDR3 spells CASSMTGGEDSNQPQHF. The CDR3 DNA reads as TGTGCCAGCTCAATGACAGGGGGCGAAGATAGCAATCAGCCCCAGCATTTT.

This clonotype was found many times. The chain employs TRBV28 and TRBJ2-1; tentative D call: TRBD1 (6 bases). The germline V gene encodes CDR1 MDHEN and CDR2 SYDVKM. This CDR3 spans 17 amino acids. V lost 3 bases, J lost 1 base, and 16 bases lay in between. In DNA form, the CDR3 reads TGTGCCAGCAGTTTTTCATGGGACAAGGGGTCCTACAATGAGCAGTTCTTC. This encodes CASSFSWDKGSYNEQFF.

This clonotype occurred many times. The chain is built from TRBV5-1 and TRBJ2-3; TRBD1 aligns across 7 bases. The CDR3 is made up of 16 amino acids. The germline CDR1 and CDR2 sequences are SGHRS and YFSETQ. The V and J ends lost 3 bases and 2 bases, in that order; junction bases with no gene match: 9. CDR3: CASSSRDRPSTDTQYF. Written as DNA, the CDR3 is TGCGCCAGCAGCTCCCGGGACAGACCTTCCACAGATACGCAGTATTTT.

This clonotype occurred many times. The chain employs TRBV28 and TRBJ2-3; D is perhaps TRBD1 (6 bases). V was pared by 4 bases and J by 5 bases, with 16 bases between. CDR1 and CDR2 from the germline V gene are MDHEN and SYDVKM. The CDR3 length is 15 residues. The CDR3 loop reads CASSSPPGHRDTQYF. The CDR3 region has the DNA TGTGCCAGCAGTTCCCCCCCGGGACACCGAGATACGCAGTATTTT.

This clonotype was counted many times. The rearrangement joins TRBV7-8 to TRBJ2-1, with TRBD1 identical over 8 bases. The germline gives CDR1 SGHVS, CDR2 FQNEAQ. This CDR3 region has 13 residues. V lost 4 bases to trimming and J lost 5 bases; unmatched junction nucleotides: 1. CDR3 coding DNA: TGTGCCAGCAGCTCGGACAGGGACAATGAGCAGTTCTTC. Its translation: CASSSDRDNEQFF. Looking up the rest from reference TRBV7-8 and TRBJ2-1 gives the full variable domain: GAGVSQSPRYKVAKRGQDVALRCDPISGHVSLFWYQQALGQGPEFLTYFQNEAQLDKSGLPSDRFFAERPEGSVSTLKIQRTQQEDSAVYLCASSSDRDNEQFFGPGTRLTVL.

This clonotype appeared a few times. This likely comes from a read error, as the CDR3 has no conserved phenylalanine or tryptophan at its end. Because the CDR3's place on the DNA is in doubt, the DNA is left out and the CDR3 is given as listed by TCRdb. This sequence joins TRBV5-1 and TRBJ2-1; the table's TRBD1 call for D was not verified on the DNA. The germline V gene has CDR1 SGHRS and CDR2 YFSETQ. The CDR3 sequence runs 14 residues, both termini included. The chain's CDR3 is CASSLLCRQGGPQP.

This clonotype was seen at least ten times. CDR3 loop: CASSLARGRDYNEQFF. The CDR3 DNA reads as TGTGCCAGCAGCTTAGCCAGGGGTAGGGACTACAATGAGCAGTTCTTC. The chain is built from TRBV7-6 and TRBJ2-1; the D gene is possibly TRBD1 (6 bases). CDR1 is SGHVS, CDR2 FNYEAQ, per germline. The CDR3 totals 16 residues. V was cut by 0 bases and J by 3 bases, with 12 bases left in between. Full variable domain (remainder filled in from reference TRBV7-6 and TRBJ2-1): GAGVSQSPRYKVTKRGQDVALRCDPISGHVSLYWYRQALGQGPEFLTYFNYEAQQDKSGLPNDRFSAERPEGSISTLTIQRTEQRDSAMYRCASSLARGRDYNEQFFGPGTRLTVL.

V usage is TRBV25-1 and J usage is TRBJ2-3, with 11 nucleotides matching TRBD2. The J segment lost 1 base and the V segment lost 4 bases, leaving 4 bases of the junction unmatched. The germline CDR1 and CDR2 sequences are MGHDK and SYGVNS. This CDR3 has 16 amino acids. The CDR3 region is CASSGLAGWGTDTQYF. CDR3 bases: TGTGCCAGCAGTGGACTAGCGGGATGGGGCACAGATACGCAGTATTTT.

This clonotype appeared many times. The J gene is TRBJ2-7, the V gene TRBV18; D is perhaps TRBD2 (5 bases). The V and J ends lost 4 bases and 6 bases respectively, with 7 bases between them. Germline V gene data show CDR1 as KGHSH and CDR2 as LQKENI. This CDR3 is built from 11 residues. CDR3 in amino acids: CASSRSGEQYF. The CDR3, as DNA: TGTGCCAGCTCACGAAGCGGCGAGCAGTACTTC.

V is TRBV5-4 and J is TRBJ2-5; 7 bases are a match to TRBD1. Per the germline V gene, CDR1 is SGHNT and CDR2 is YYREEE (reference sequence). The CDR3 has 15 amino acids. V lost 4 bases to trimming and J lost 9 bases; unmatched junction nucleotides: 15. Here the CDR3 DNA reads TGTGCCAGCAGCGTGCGGGTGGGACAGCCTGAGGCCCAGTACTTC. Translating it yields CASSVRVGQPEAQYF.

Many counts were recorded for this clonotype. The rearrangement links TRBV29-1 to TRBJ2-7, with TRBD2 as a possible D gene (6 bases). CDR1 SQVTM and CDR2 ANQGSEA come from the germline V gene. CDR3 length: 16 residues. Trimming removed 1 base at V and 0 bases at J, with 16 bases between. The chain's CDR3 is CSVEGGSSGISYEQYF. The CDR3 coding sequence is TGCAGCGTTGAAGGAGGGAGTAGCGGTATCTCCTACGAGCAGTACTTC.

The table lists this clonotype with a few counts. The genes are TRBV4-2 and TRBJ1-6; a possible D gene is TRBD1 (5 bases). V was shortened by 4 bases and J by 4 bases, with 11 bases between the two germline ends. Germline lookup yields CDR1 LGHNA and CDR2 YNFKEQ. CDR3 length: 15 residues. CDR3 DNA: TGTGCCAGCAGCCCGAACAGGTTATATAATTCACCCCTCCACTTT. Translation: CASSPNRLYNSPLHF.

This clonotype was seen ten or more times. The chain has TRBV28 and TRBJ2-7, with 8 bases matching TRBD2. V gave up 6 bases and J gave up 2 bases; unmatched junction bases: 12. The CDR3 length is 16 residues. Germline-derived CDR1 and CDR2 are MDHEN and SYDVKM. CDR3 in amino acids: CASSWELAEGAYEQYF. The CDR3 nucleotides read TGTGCCAGCAGCTGGGAACTAGCGGAGGGCGCCTACGAGCAGTACTTC.

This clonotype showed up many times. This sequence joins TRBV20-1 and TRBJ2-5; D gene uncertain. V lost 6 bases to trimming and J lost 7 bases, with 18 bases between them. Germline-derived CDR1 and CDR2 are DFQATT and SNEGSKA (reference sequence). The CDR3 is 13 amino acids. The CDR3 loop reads CSARSDPRRTQYF. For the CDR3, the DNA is TGCAGTGCCCGAAGCGACCCTAGAAGGACCCAGTACTTC.

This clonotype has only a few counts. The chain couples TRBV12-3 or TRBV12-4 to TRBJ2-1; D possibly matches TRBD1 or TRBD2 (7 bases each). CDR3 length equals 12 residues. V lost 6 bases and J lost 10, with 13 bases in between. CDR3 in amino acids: CASRGGGQEQFF. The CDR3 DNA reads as TGTGCCAGCAGGGGGGGGGGACAGGAGCAGTTCTTC.

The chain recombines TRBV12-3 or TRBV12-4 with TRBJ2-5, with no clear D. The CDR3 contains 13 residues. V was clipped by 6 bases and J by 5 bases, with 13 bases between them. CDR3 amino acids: CASRPDNDETQYF. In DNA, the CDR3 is TGTGCCAGCAGGCCAGACAACGACGAGACCCAGTACTTC.

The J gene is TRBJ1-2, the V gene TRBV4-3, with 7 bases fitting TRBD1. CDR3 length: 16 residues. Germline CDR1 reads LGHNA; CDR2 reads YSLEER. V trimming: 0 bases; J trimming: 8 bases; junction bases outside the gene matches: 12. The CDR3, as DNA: TGCGCCAGCAGCCAAGATTTGGAGGGGACCAGGGGGGGCTACACCTTC. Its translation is CASSQDLEGTRGGYTF.

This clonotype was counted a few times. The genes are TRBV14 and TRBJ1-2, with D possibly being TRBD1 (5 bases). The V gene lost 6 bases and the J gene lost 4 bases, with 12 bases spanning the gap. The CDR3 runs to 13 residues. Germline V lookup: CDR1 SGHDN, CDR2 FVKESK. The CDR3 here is CASRRGLSYGYTF. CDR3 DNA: TGTGCCAGCAGACGGGGCCTGAGCTATGGCTACACCTTC. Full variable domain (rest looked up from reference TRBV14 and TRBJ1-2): EAGVTQFPSHSVIEKGQTVTLRCDPISGHDNLYWYRRVMGKEIKFLLHFVKESKQDESGMPNNRFLAERTGGTYSTLKVQPAELEDSGVYFCASRRGLSYGYTFGSGTRLTVV.

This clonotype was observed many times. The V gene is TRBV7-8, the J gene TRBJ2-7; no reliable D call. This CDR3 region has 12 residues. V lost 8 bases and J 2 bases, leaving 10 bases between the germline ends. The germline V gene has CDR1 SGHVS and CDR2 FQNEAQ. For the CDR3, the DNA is TGTGCCAGCCTCGGGTCAACCTACGAGCAGTACTTC. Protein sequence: CASLGSTYEQYF. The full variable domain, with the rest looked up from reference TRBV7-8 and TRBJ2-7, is GAGVSQSPRYKVAKRGQDVALRCDPISGHVSLFWYQQALGQGPEFLTYFQNEAQLDKSGLPSDRFFAERPEGSVSTLKIQRTQQEDSAVYLCASLGSTYEQYFGPGTRLTVT.

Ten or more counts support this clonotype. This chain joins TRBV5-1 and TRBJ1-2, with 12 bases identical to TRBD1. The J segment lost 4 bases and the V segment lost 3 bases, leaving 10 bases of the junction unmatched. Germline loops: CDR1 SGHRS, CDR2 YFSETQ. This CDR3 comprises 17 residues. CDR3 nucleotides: TGCGCCAGCAGCTCCCTGGGCGGGACAGGGGGCAGCTATGGCTACACCTTC. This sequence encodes CASSSLGGTGGSYGYTF.

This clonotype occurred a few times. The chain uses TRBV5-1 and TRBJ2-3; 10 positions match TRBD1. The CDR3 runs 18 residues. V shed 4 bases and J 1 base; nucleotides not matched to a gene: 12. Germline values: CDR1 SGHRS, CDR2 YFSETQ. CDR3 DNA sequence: TGCGCCAGCAGCCGGACCGGGACAGGGGATTACGGCACAGATACGCAGTATTTT. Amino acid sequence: CASSRTGTGDYGTDTQYF. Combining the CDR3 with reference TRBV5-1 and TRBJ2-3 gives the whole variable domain KAGVTQTPRYLIKTRGQQVTLSCSPISGHRSVSWYQQTPGQGLQFLFEYFSETQRNKGNFPGRFSGRQFSNSRSEMNVSTLELGDSALYLCASSRTGTGDYGTDTQYFGPGTRLTVL.

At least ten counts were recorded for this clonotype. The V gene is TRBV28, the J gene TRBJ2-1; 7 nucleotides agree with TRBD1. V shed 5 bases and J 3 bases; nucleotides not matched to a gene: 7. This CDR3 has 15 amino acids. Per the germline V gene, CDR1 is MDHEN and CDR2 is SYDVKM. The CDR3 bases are TGTGCCAGCAGTCCCAGGGGGTCCTTCTACAATGAGCAGTTCTTC. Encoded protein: CASSPRGSFYNEQFF.